These 10 T cell receptor beta chains were all obtained from the same sample, sequenced in a study of beta chain features in type 1 diabetes. Expressed TCRB transcripts were sequenced because the entire RNA isolate underwent reverse transcription. Sequencing used immunoSEQ multiplex PCR; TCRdb keeps in-frame clones, though not all of them. The sample has nearly 350,000 clones, around 8.5% seen once. Their antigens are not known. Study results and limitations: All four CD4+ subsets of Type 1 diabetes patients contained TCRB CDR3s that were moderately but significantly shorter.

Material for sequencing was central memory CD4+ T cells from blood. Receptor source: a man aged 25-45 years with type 1 diabetes.

This clone has a handful of counts. This chain uses TRBV18 with TRBJ1-2; 8 nucleotides agree with TRBD1. The V and J ends lost 4 bases and 0 bases, in that order; junction bases with no gene match: 4. The CDR3 totals 15 residues. The V gene's germline CDR1 is KGHSH and CDR2 LQKENI. The CDR3 reads CASSLDRGANYGYTF. For the CDR3, the DNA is TGTGCCAGCTCACTCGACAGGGGAGCTAACTATGGCTACACCTTC.

For the CDR3, the DNA is TGTGCCAGCAGCGAGAGGGACGTTTTAGGCGAGCAGTACTTC. Translated, it gives CASSERDVLGEQYF. This chain connects TRBV7-2 to TRBJ2-7; D tentatively fits TRBD1 or TRBD2 (5 bases each). The CDR3 covers 14 residues. V was clipped by 5 bases and J by 6 bases, with 17 bases between them. Germline V gene sequence: CDR1 SGHTA, CDR2 FQGNSA.

The V call is TRBV5-1, the J call TRBJ2-5; tentatively, D is TRBD1 or TRBD2 (5 bases each). Germline V CDR1 and CDR2: SGHRS, YFSETQ. The CDR3 runs to 14 residues. The V and J ends lost 0 bases and 5 bases respectively, with 11 bases between them. CDR3 DNA: TGCGCCAGCAGCTTGGCCGCCGGGGCGGAGACCCAGTACTTC. As protein: CASSLAAGAETQYF. The full variable domain, rest sourced from reference TRBV5-1 and TRBJ2-5, is KAGVTQTPRYLIKTRGQQVTLSCSPISGHRSVSWYQQTPGQGLQFLFEYFSETQRNKGNFPGRFSGRQFSNSRSEMNVSTLELGDSALYLCASSLAAGAETQYFGPGTRLLVL.

In this sample, this clone turned up many times. The chain combines TRBV11-2 with TRBJ2-2, with D uncertain. CDR1 is SGHAT, CDR2 FQNNGV, per germline. Trimming cost V 7 bases and J 1 base, with 10 bases left between them. The CDR3 spans 14 residues. The CDR3 DNA reads TGTGCCAGCACCATACAGTGGAACACCGGGGAGCTGTTTTTT. Its protein product is CASTIQWNTGELFF.

In its sample, this clone was seen a few times. CDR3 sequence: CASSYSQPINYGYTF. CDR3 bases: TGTGCCAGCAGTTATTCACAGCCTATTAACTATGGCTACACCTTC. The rearrangement links TRBV6-9 to TRBJ1-2; no reliable D call. V dropped 0 bases and J dropped 1 base, with 9 bases sitting between them. The CDR3 is made up of 15 amino acids. Looked up from germline, CDR1 is MNHGY and CDR2 is SVAAGI.

The gene calls are TRBV6-5 and TRBJ2-7; D might be TRBD1 or TRBD2, each matching 6 bases. Trimming shortened V by 5 bases and J by 5 bases, and 7 bases separated the two germline ends. The CDR3 has 11 residues. Looked up from germline, CDR1 is MNHEY and CDR2 is SVGAGI. The CDR3 sequence: CASSGGHEQYF. CDR3 DNA: TGTGCCAGCAGTGGGGGGCACGAGCAGTACTTC.

The gene calls are TRBV18 and TRBJ2-7, with unresolved D. Germline values: CDR1 KGHSH, CDR2 LQKENI. This CDR3 is built from 15 residues. Between the trimmed V and J ends, which lost 1 base and 6 bases, there was a span of 16 bases. DNA for the CDR3: TGTGCCAGCTCACCACGAGAGCCGTTGCGGCCCGAGCAGTACTTC. As protein: CASSPREPLRPEQYF.

CDR3 coding DNA: TGTGCCAGCAGTTATAACAGGGGTGGAGAGACCCAGTACTTC. Residues: CASSYNRGGETQYF. This rearrangement joins TRBV6-6 to TRBJ2-5; 7 bases align to TRBD1. V dropped 3 bases and J dropped 4; count of bases not matched to a gene: 5. This CDR3 region has 14 residues. The germline V gene has CDR1 MNHNY and CDR2 SVGAGI (reference sequence).

In the case of this clone: The sample holds other DNA sequences that translate to the same CDR3. The chain carries TRBV5-1 and TRBJ1-1; D remains ambiguous. Germline CDR1 SGHRS, CDR2 YFSETQ. The CDR3 extends over 14 amino acids. Trimming removed 0 bases from V and 2 bases from J, with 8 bases in between. The CDR3: CASSLGTDNTEAFF. In nucleotides, the CDR3 is TGCGCCAGCAGCTTGGGGACGGATAACACTGAAGCTTTCTTT.

The chain links TRBV7-2 to TRBJ1-5, with 9 nucleotides matching TRBD1. V lost 6 bases, J lost 2 bases, and 5 bases stayed unmatched. Germline CDR1 is SGHTA and CDR2 is FQGNSA. This CDR3 comprises 15 residues. The CDR3 DNA follows: TGTGCCAGCAGGGACAGGGGAGGGGGCAATCAGCCCCAGCATTTT. This codes for CASRDRGGGNQPQHF.